The sequence of this TCR beta chain was determined in a study of OX40 agonist ivuxolimab in advanced cancers. Using immunoSEQ multiplex PCR, the repertoire was profiled, and TCRdb retains in-frame clones only, with some absent. Counted here are tens of thousands of clones, about 80% occurring once; the ten biggest clones make up roughly 1.7%. Concerning this clone itself: Antigen specificity is unknown.

Trimming pared 0 bases from V and 4 bases from J, leaving 8 bases between. Germline lookup yields CDR1 SGDLS and CDR2 YYNGEE. The CDR3 spans 14 residues. Study-level points and caveats: Expanded clones tended on average to be more numerous among CD8+ T cells than CD4+.

This TCR was recovered from an adult with an advanced solid tumor such as melanoma, head and neck, liver or kidney cancer. Here the sequenced sample was CD4+ or CD8+ T cells sorted from blood, taken in a trial of the OX40 agonist ivuxolimab. The chain combines TRBV9 with TRBJ1-3; D is unresolved. The chain's CDR3 is CASSVDTAGNTIYF. Here the CDR3 DNA reads TGTGCCAGCAGCGTAGACACAGCCGGAAACACCATATATTTT.